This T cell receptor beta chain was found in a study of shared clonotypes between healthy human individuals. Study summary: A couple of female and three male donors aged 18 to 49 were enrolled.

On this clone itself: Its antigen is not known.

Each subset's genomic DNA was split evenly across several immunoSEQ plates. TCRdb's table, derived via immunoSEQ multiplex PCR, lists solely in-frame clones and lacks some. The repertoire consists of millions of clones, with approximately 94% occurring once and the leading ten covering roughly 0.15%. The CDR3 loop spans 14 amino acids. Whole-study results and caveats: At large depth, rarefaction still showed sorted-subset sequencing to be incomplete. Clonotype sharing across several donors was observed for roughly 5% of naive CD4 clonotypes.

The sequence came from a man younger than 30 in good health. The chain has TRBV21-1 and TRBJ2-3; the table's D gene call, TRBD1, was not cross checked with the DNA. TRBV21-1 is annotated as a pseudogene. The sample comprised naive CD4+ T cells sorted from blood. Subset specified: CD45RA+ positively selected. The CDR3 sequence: CASTSTGFTDTQYF. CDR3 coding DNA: TGTGCCAGCACCTCAACAGGGTTCACAGATACGCAGTATTTT.